This T cell receptor beta chain originates from a study of shared clonotypes between healthy human individuals (TCRdb year 2020). With respect to the entire study: The cohort included three men and a couple of women between 18 and 49 years of age. The study deeply sequenced blood TCR repertoires of about five healthy adults to estimate repertoire size and the extent of clonotype sharing between individuals. To increase sequencing depth and limit assay-specific biases, different laboratories used diverse techniques to prepare libraries and sequence TCR repertoires. Per donor, leukapheresis produced somewhere between about 0.85 and 10 billion PBMCs.

Based on the germline V gene, the CDR1 and CDR2 sequences are ENHRY and SYGVKD. There are 14 amino acids in the CDR3, from cysteine to phenylalanine inclusive. The read is trimmed to its CDR3 DNA, 42 bases read in frame from base 1. Between the V and J ends, shortened by 11 bases and 0 bases respectively, the junction contains 17 bases. Details on this clone: Its antigen is not yet known. Base-call qualities are not available, and no considerably larger clone is one nucleotide away.

The donors were healthy, HIV-negative adults with no recently reported acute infections or vaccinations. All donors were Caucasian adults living in Nashville, Tennessee, USA. In the unsorted samples, 90 million or so PBMCs were counted, and genomic DNA was extracted using the QIAamp DNA Blood Mini kit. Blood was collected by leukapheresis, and PBMCs were isolated by Ficoll-Histopaque density gradient centrifugation and then cryopreserved in liquid nitrogen vapor phase. TCR CDR3 regions were amplified from genomic DNA by multiplex PCR using the deep immunoSEQ assay. Extracted genomic DNA from each cell subset was spread evenly across all wells of several immunoSEQ 96-well plates, with each plate serving as a replicate. For unsorted PBMC, around 330 ng genomic DNA, equal to tens of thousands of T cell genomes, was loaded into each replicate PCR. Ten immunoSEQ deep assay plates were used to sequence unsorted PBMC genomic DNA. Purified libraries were quantified with a Qubit 3.0 fluorometer, sized on a Bioanalyzer 2100, and re-quantified with the KAPA Library Quantification kit. Every immunoSEQ 96-well plate was sequenced on a separate single-read 150-cycle Illumina NextSeq 550 flow cell. The source study handled its data this way. Because only junctional sequences without quality scores were contained in the immunoSEQ output, filtering matching that applied to full-length reads could not be performed. To assign V/J genes and CDR3, sequences were annotated using PyIR, a Python wrapper for IgBLAST v1.9, with IMGT germline references. Reads were removed for weak V/J assignments (E-value above 1e-6), missing CDR3, stop codons, out-of-frame junctions, or ambiguous translated residues. V3J clonotypes were defined as sequences sharing the same inferred V gene, J gene, and CDR3 amino acid sequence. To compute the percentage overlap between repertoires, the number of shared unique clonotypes was divided by the size of the smaller repertoire. Three approaches were used to assess repertoire richness: RTK rarefaction, the Chao1 estimator, and Recon v2.1 estimates of unobserved clonotypes. Drawn from immuneACCESS, this table holds only the in-frame rearrangements with V and J called that TCRdb kept. Clones are partly lost; checked studies trace under half to an unresolved V gene and leave the rest unexplained. D and trimming were read from the DNA, whereas the V and J calls and clone size are those reported in that table. The table for this sample lists about 560,000 clones; around 78% of them were counted only once. The ten biggest clones cover approximately 12% of the sample.

Overall study outcomes, separate from this receptor: The small number of donors limited the genetic and exposure-history diversity represented. Only blood was sampled, and tissue TCR repertoires likely differ from those in blood. Pairwise subsampling indicated that sequencing depth was expected to affect the degree of clonotype sharing among donors.

The clonotype was recovered from a woman aged 40 to 50 in good health. Some clones in this sample may be carry-over from other donors' samples. This sequence uses TRBV10-3 and TRBJ2-7; a tentative D match to TRBD1 spans 6 bases. The material sequenced was PBMCs. The nucleotides are TGTGCCTCAACCGGGACACCGGTCTCCTACGAGCAGTACTTC. Its translation is CASTGTPVSYEQYF.